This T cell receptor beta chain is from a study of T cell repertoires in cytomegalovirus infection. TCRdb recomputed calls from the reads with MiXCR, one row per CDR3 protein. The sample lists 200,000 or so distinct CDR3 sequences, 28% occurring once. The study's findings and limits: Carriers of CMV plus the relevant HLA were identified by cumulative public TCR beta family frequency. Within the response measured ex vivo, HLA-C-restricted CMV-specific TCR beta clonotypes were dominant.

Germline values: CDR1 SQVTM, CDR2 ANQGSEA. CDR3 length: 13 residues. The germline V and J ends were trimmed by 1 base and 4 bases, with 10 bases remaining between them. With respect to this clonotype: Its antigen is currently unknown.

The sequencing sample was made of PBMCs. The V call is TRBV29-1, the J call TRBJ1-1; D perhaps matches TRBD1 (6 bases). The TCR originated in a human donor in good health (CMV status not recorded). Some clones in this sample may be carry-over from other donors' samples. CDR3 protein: CSVEVGQSTEAFF. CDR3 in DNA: TGCAGCGTTGAAGTTGGACAGTCCACTGAAGCTTTCTTT. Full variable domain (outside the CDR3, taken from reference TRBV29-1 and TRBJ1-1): SAVISQKPSRDICQRGTSLTIQCQVDSQVTMMFWYRQQPGQSLTLIATANQGSEATYESGFVIDKFPISRPNLTFSTLTVSNMSPEDSSIYLCSVEVGQSTEAFFGQGTRLTVV.